A selection of T cell receptor beta chains follows, all from one sample in a study of blood T cell repertoires in COVID-19. Sequencing used immunoSEQ multiplex PCR; TCRdb keeps in-frame clones, though not all of them. The data show roughly 280,000 clones, with around four fifths seen just once and 4.6% held by the top ten. The sequencing sample was made of peripheral blood. These receptors came from a man aged 55 to 70 who had recovered from COVID-19. CDR3s include the opening cysteine and the closing phenylalanine or tryptophan. D genes are given only for firm matches. Some rows have no size entry. The others give once, few or many, or a class for an expanded clone.

j_call,v_call,clone_size,d_call,cdr3_nt,cdr3_aa
TRBJ2-3,TRBV4-1,.,.,TGCGCCAGCAGCCAATGGCTTCTTATTGGGGGCGGGACAGATACGCAGTATTTT,CASSQWLLIGGGTDTQYF
TRBJ2-1,TRBV3-1/TRBV3-2,.,.,TGTGCCAGCAGCCAAATTGGAGATGAGCAGTTCTTC,CASSQIGDEQFF
TRBJ2-7,TRBV18,few,.,TGTGCCAGCTCACCACGGCAAACCTACGAGCAGTACTTC,CASSPRQTYEQYF
TRBJ2-1,TRBV19,.,TRBD1,TGTGCCAGTAGTATTGAGGGGGCGGAGAGTGAGCAGTTCTTC,CASSIEGAESEQFF
TRBJ2-1,TRBV5-1,once,.,TGCGCCAGCAGCGAGAGCGGTGACTCCTACAATGAGCAGTTCTTC,CASSESGDSYNEQFF
TRBJ2-3,TRBV19,.,.,TGTGCCAGTAGTTTCCTAGGCTTGAATACGCAGTATTTT,CASSFLGLNTQYF
TRBJ2-7,TRBV5-1,.,TRBD1,TGCGCCAGCAGCATACAGGGGTTCGACGAGCAGTACTTC,CASSIQGFDEQYF
TRBJ1-1,TRBV28,.,.,TGTGCCAGCAGTCCAGGCCGAGAAGCTTTCTTT,CASSPGREAFF
TRBJ2-5,TRBV11-2,.,.,TGTGCCAGCAGGCCGACAAGGGGGGGAGAGACCCAGTACTTC,CASRPTRGGETQYF
TRBJ2-2,TRBV11-3,.,TRBD2,TGTGCCAGCATCGGACTAGCGGGGGGACTCACCGGGGAGCTGTTTTTT,CASIGLAGGLTGELFF
TRBJ2-1,TRBV5-4,few,TRBD2,TGTGCCAGCAGCTTGGCACTAGCGGGAGTTCAGTTCTTC,CASSLALAGVQFF
TRBJ1-1,TRBV28,once,.,TGTGCCAGCAGTTTATTGGCAGGGGAAGCTTTCTTT,CASSLLAGEAFF
TRBJ1-3,TRBV30,few,.,TGTGCCTGGAGTGTCGGCTCTGGAAACACCATATATTTT,CAWSVGSGNTIYF
TRBJ1-2,TRBV6-4,.,.,TGTGCCAGCAGTGAGGAGGGGACCTATGGCTACACCTTC,CASSEEGTYGYTF
TRBJ1-6,TRBV12-3/TRBV12-4,.,TRBD1,TGTGCCAGCAGTTCGACAGGGGGGTCACCCCTCCACTTT,CASSSTGGSPLHF
TRBJ1-2,TRBV5-1,once,.,TGCGCCAGCAGCTTGGGGCAGTTATGGTATGGCTACACCTTC,CASSLGQLWYGYTF
TRBJ2-1,TRBV7-2,.,TRBD1,TGTGCCAGCAGCCGGGGACAGGGGTCCTACAATGAGCAGTTCTTC,CASSRGQGSYNEQFF
TRBJ2-6,TRBV27,.,.,TGTGCCAGCAGAGAGACAGGGAGGCCCTCTGGGGCCAACGTCCTGACTTTC,CASRETGRPSGANVLTF
TRBJ2-7,TRBV30,few,.,TGTGCCTGGAGTGTAAAGCTAGTTGGGTACGAGCAGTACTTC,CAWSVKLVGYEQYF
TRBJ2-7,TRBV6-1,.,TRBD1,TGTGCCAGCAGTGAATTCGGGACAGGGGTTCCCTACGAGCAGTACTTC,CASSEFGTGVPYEQYF
TRBJ2-3,TRBV5-6,.,.,TGTGCCAGCAGCCGTCTGGATACGCAGTATTTT,CASSRLDTQYF
TRBJ2-2,TRBV30,.,.,TGTGCCTGGAGTGTAGGGGTGGGGCCTCGGACCGGGGAGCTGTTTTTT,CAWSVGVGPRTGELFF
TRBJ1-6,TRBV5-6,once,TRBD1,TGTGCCAGCAGCGACGGACAGGGGGCAAAAGGATCACCCCTCCACTTT,CASSDGQGAKGSPLHF
TRBJ2-3,TRBV5-1,.,TRBD2,TGCGCCAGCAGCTACTCCGGGACTAGCGGAGGCACAGATACGCAGTATTTT,CASSYSGTSGGTDTQYF
TRBJ2-5,TRBV7-2,.,TRBD2,TGTGCCAGCAGCCCACTCCTAGCGGCAATGCCGGGGACCCAGTACTTC,CASSPLLAAMPGTQYF
TRBJ2-4,TRBV5-1,.,TRBD2,TGCGCCAGCAGCGTCGGGACTAGGGAGCATCCGGCCAAAAACATTCAGTACTTC,CASSVGTREHPAKNIQYF
TRBJ2-7,TRBV14,.,.,TGTGCCAGCAGCCAGGGCAGGTTCAGCTACGAGCAGTACTTC,CASSQGRFSYEQYF
TRBJ2-7,TRBV28,.,TRBD2,TGTGCCAGCAGTCCCGACCCCCGGACTAGCGGCAACTACTACGAGCAGTACTTC,CASSPDPRTSGNYYEQYF
TRBJ1-2,TRBV19,once,.,TGTGCCACCTCCAGGACAACTAACTATGGCTACACCTTC,CATSRTTNYGYTF
TRBJ1-6,TRBV2,.,.,TGTGCCACCGTCCAGTGGGGCCGCAATTCACCCCTCCACTTT,CATVQWGRNSPLHF
TRBJ2-3,TRBV11-2,.,.,TGTGCCAGCAGCTTAGCAGGGATTCACAGGGATACGCAGTATTTT,CASSLAGIHRDTQYF
TRBJ1-1,TRBV5-8,.,.,TGTGCCAACGCCAAGACGGGGGGGGCGATGAACACTGAAGCTTTCTTT,CANAKTGGAMNTEAFF
TRBJ2-3,TRBV12-5,once,.,TGTGCTAGTGGTTTGGGGACTAGCACAGATACGCAGTATTTT,CASGLGTSTDTQYF
TRBJ1-6,TRBV6-4,few,TRBD1,TGTGCCAGCAGCTTGGACAGGGGCAATTCACCCCTCCACTTT,CASSLDRGNSPLHF
TRBJ2-1,TRBV7-2,.,TRBD1,TGTGCCAGCAGCCTCGACAGGGGGCAAAACAATGAGCAGTTCTTC,CASSLDRGQNNEQFF
TRBJ2-6,TRBV6-1,few,.,TGTGCCAGCAGTGCCCGGTACAGGACCACGCCTGGGGCCAACGTCCTGACTTTC,CASSARYRTTPGANVLTF
TRBJ1-1,TRBV7-8,.,.,TGTGCCAGCAGCAAGGGCCCCGGGGGAGCTTTCTTT,CASSKGPGGAFF
TRBJ2-1,TRBV24-1,once,TRBD1,TGTGCCACCAGTGATAGGACAGGGGGCTTCAATGAGCAGTTCTTC,CATSDRTGGFNEQFF
TRBJ2-5,TRBV5-4,.,TRBD1,TGTGCCAGCAGCCCTTGGACAGGCCAAGAGACCCAGTACTTC,CASSPWTGQETQYF